A single sample is the source of the 5 T cell receptor beta chains below, sequenced in a study of blood T cell repertoires in COVID-19. The method was immunoSEQ multiplex PCR; TCRdb's version includes in-frame clones alone and lacks a portion of them. The table records about 130,000 clones, about four fifths of them present only once. Sequences were obtained from peripheral blood. Every receptor here comes from a man in his 60s with acute or convalescent COVID-19.

This clone was counted only a few times. V is TRBV9 and J is TRBJ1-1, with TRBD1 matching 8 bases. Trimming removed 3 bases from V and 4 bases from J; junction bases left unmatched: 8. The germline CDR1 and CDR2 sequences are SGDLS and YYNGEE. The CDR3 has 15 residues. The CDR3 is CASSALPGQVTEAFF. The CDR3 coding sequence is TGTGCCAGCAGCGCCCTCCCGGGACAGGTCACTGAAGCTTTCTTT.

The V gene is TRBV2, the J gene TRBJ2-5, with unresolved D. CDR3 length: 15 amino acids. From germline, CDR1 is SNHLY and CDR2 FYNNEI. Trimming removed 2 bases at V and 7 bases at J, with 17 bases between. This CDR3 is CASSERFSTRGTQYF. Here the CDR3 DNA reads TGTGCCAGCAGTGAAAGGTTCAGTACACGAGGGACCCAGTACTTC.

The chain has TRBV7-9 and TRBJ1-4, with 7 bases matching TRBD1. CDR1 and CDR2 from the germline V gene are SEHNR and FQNEAQ (reference sequence). V lost 4 bases to trimming and J lost 7 bases; unmatched junction nucleotides: 9. This CDR3 is built from 15 residues. CDR3 nucleotide sequence: TGTGCCAGCAGCTCCCCAGACAGGGATAGTGAAAAACTGTTTTTT. It yields the protein CASSSPDRDSEKLFF.

In this sample, this clone turned up a few times. This chain links TRBV10-2 with TRBJ2-5, with 8 positions matching TRBD1. V dropped 6 bases and J dropped 5; count of bases not matched to a gene: 11. The CDR3 consists of 15 residues. The germline V gene encodes CDR1 WSHSY and CDR2 SAAADI. The CDR3 here is CASRFGQGLEETQYF. CDR3 DNA: TGCGCCAGCAGGTTCGGACAGGGACTGGAGGAGACCCAGTACTTC.

V usage is TRBV3-1 (or the pseudogene TRBV3-2) and J usage is TRBJ2-1; TRBD1 matches at 7 bases. V lost 6 bases and J lost 13; bases outside the gene matches: 12. Germline loops: CDR1 LGHDT, CDR2 YNNKEL (reference sequence). This CDR3 spans 13 amino acids. Here the CDR3 DNA reads TGTGCCAGCAGTCCTTCCGGGACAGCCATTCAGTTCTTC. The encoded protein is CASSPSGTAIQFF.